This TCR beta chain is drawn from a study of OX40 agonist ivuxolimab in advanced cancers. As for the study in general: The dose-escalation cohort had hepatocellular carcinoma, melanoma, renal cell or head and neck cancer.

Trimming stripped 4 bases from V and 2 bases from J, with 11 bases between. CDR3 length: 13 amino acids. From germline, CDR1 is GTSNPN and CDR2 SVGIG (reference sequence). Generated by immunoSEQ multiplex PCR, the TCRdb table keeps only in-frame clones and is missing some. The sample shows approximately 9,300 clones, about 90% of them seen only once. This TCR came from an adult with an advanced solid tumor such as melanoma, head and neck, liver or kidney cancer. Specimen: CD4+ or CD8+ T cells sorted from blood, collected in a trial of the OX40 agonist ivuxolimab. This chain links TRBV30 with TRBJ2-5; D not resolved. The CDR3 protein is CAWIQPAQETQYF. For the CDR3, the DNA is TGTGCCTGGATTCAACCGGCGCAAGAGACCCAGTACTTC.